The clone carrying this TCR beta chain has only a few counts. Its target is unknown. The data are from a study of Graves' ophthalmopathy and Graves' hyperthyroidism. RNA served as the template for amplifying TCR beta CDR3 regions. Scientists carried out first-round RT-PCR using HTBI primers and then a second-round multiplex PCR. Via MiXCR, TCRdb re-called the multiplex PCR reads, giving one row per CDR3 protein. The table lists under 200,000 distinct CDR3 sequences, under 40% of them singletons, with approximately 6.3% in the top ten. Whole-study results and caveats: Blood contained most expanded thyroid clonotypes exceeding 0.001 frequency.

Other autoimmune diseases, uncontrolled infections, pregnancy or lactation excluded patients from enrollment. Clinical symptoms and serum thyroxine were used for diagnosis; TRAb, thyroid ultrasound and orbital computed tomography were also relied on. Germline CDR1 SGHRS, CDR2 YFSETQ. This CDR3 is built from 16 residues. V was clipped by 5 bases and J by 3 bases; unmatched bases: 11. Sequenced material: peripheral blood. V gene TRBV5-1 combines with J gene TRBJ2-5, with 9 bases identical to TRBD2. The TCR originated in a middle-aged woman with Graves' ophthalmopathy. In DNA form, the CDR3 reads TGCGCCAGCAGACGGACCGGGACTAGCCCCGAAGAGACCCAGTACTTC. This translates into CASRRTGTSPEETQYF.